This TCR beta chain stems from a study of monozygotic twins with inflammatory bowel disease. Study-level results: Distinct T cell subtypes could not be told apart. Nothing supported a single strong signal or clonotype that was associated with IBD.

The CDR3 is made up of 14 amino acids. Germline loops: CDR1 ENHRY, CDR2 SYGVKD. There were about 3,800 ng of total RNA used for each TCR library. Following a re-call of the 5' RACE reads, TCRdb has one entry per CDR3 protein and lacks DNA. The sample table sets out around 190,000 distinct CDR3 sequences. Worth noting for this clonotype: Its antigen remains unknown.

The sample was blood. The V gene is TRBV10-3, the J gene TRBJ1-2; absent DNA, TCRdb's TRBD1 call cannot be checked. The source of this sequence is a human donor with ulcerative colitis or Crohn's disease, or a healthy co-twin of an affected twin (not recorded which). CDR3 amino acids: CATNPMGASYGYTF.